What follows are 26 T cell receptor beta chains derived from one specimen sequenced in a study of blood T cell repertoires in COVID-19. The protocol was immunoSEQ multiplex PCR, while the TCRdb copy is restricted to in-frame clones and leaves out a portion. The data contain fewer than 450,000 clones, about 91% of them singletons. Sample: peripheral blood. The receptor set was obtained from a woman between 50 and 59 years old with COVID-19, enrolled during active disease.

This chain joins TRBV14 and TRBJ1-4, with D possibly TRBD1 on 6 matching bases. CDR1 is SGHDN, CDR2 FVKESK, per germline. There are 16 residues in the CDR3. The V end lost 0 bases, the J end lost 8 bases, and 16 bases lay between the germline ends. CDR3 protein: CASSQDPGQVPEKLFF. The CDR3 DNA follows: TGTGCCAGCAGCCAAGATCCGGGACAAGTACCGGAAAAACTGTTTTTT.

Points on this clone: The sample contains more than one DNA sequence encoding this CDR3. The DNA of the CDR3 is TGTGCCTGGAGTGTACGCGGTGATCAGCCCCAGCATTTT. It is translated as CAWSVRGDQPQHF. The rearrangement links TRBV30 to TRBJ1-5, with D unclear. V shed 0 bases and J shed 5 bases, with 8 bases lying between them. The CDR3 covers 13 residues. Germline V CDR1 and CDR2: GTSNPN, SVGIG (reference sequence).

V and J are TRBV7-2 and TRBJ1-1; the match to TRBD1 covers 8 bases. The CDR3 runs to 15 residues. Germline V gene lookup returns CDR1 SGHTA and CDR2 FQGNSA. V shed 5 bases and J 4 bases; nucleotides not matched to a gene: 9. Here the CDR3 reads CASSQPSTGGTEAFF. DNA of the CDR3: TGTGCCAGCAGCCAACCCTCCACAGGGGGCACTGAAGCTTTCTTT. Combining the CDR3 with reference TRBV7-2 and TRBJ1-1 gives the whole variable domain GAGVSQSPSNKVTEKGKDVELRCDPISGHTALYWYRQSLGQGLEFLIYFQGNSAPDKSGLPSDRFSAERTGGSVSTLTIQRTQQEDSAVYLCASSQPSTGGTEAFFGQGTRLTVV.

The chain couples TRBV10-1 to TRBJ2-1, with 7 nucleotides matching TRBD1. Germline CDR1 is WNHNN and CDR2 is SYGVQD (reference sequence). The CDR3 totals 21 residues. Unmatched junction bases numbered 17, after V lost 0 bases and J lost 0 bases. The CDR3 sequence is CASSESWLGTGAITSYNEQFF. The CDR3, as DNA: TGCGCCAGCAGTGAGTCATGGTTGGGAACAGGGGCCATTACCTCCTACAATGAGCAGTTCTTC.

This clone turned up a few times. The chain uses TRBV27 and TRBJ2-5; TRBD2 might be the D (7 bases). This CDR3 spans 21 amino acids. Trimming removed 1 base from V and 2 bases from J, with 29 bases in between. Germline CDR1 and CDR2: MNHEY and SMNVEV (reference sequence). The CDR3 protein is CASSLFSQGSGASGIQETQYF. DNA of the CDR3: TGTGCCAGCAGTTTATTCTCCCAGGGGAGTGGGGCTAGCGGAATACAAGAGACCCAGTACTTC.

The CDR3 region is CASSSQGTGELFF. The CDR3 DNA reads as TGTGCCAGCAGCAGTCAGGGTACCGGGGAGCTGTTTTTT. V gene TRBV7-3 combines with J gene TRBJ2-2; a weak D match, TRBD1 (5 bases). V lost 5 bases to trimming and J lost 5 bases, with 9 bases between them. The CDR3 is 13 amino acids. Germline V gene sequence: CDR1 SGHTA, CDR2 FQGTGA.

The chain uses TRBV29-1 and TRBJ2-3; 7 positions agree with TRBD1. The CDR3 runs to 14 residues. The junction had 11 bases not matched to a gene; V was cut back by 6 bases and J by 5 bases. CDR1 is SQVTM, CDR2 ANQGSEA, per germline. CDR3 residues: CSVQGDRSGDTQYF. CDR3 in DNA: TGCAGCGTCCAGGGGGATCGATCGGGAGATACGCAGTATTTT.

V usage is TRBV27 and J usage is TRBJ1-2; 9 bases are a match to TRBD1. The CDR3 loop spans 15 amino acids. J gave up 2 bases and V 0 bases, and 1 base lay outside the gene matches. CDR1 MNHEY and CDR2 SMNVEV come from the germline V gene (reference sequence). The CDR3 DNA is TGTGCCAGCAGTTTATCGGGGACAGGGAACTATGGCTACACCTTC. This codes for CASSLSGTGNYGYTF.

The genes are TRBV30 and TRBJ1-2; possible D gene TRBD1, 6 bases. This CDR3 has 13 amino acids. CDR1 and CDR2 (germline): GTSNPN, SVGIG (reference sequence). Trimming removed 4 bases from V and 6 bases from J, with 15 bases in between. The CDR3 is CAWTDEGENGYTF. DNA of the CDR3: TGTGCCTGGACGGACGAGGGGGAGAATGGCTACACCTTC.

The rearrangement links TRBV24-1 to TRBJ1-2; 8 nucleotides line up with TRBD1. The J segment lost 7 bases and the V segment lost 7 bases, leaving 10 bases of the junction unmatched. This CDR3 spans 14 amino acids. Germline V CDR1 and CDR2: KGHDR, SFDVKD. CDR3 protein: CATREPGGEGGYTF. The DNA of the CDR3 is TGTGCCACCAGGGAGCCAGGGGGCGAAGGTGGCTACACCTTC.

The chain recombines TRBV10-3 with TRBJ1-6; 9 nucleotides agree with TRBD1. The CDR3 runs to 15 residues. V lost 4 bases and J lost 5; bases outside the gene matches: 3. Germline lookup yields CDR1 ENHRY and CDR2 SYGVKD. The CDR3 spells CAISVRQGDNSPLHF. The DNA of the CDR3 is TGTGCCATCAGTGTGAGACAGGGGGATAATTCACCCCTCCACTTT.

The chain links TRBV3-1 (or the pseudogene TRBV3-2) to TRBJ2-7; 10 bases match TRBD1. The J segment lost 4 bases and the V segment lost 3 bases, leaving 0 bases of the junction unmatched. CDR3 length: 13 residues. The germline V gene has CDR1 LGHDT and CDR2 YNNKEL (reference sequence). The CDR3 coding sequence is TGTGCCAGCAGCCAGGGACAGGGGTACGAGCAGTACTTC. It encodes CASSQGQGYEQYF.

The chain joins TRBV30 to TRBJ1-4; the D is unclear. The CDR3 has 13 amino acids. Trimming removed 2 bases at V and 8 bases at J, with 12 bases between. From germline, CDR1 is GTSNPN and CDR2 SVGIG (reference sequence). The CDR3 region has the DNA TGTGCCTGGAGTTTATTGGGAGGGGAAAAACTGTTTTTT. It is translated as CAWSLLGGEKLFF.

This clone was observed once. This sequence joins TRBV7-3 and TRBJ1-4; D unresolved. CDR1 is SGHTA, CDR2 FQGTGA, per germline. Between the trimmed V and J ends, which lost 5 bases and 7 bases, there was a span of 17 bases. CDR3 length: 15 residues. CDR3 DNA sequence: TGTGCCAGCAGCCCCGGCGGAGGGAGTGGTGAAAAACTGTTTTTT. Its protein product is CASSPGGGSGEKLFF.

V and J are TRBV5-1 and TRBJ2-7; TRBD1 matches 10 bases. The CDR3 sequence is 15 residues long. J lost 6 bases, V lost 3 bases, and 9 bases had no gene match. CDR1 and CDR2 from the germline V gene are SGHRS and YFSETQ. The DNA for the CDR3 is TGCGCCAGCAGCTCCATACCGACAGGGGGCTTCGAGCAGTACTTC. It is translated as CASSSIPTGGFEQYF. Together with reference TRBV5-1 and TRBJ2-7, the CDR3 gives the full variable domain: KAGVTQTPRYLIKTRGQQVTLSCSPISGHRSVSWYQQTPGQGLQFLFEYFSETQRNKGNFPGRFSGRQFSNSRSEMNVSTLELGDSALYLCASSSIPTGGFEQYFGPGTRLTVT.

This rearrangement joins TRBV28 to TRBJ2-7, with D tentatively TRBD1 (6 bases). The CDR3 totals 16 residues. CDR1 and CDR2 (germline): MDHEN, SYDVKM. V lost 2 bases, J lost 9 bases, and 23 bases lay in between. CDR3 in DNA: TGTGCCAGCAGTTTACATGAGGGGACAAGCTTTCGAGGGCAGTACTTC. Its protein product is CASSLHEGTSFRGQYF.

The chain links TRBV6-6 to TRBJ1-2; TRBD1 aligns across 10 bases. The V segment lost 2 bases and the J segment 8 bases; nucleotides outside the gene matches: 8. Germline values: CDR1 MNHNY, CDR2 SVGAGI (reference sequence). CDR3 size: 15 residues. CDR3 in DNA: TGTGCCAGCAGTTACCCGAGGGGACAGGGGAGCGGCTACACCTTC. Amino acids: CASSYPRGQGSGYTF.

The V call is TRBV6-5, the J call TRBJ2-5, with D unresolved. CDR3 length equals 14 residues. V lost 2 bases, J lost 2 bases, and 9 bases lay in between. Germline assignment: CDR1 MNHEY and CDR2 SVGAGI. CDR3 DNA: TGTGCCAGCAGTTACCCCGACTCGCAAGAGACCCAGTACTTC. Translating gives CASSYPDSQETQYF.

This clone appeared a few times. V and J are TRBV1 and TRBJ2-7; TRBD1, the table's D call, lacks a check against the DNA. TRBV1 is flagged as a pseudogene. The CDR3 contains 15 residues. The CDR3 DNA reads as TGCACCAGCAGCCAAGTCGTGTGGCAGTACTACGAGCAGTACTTC. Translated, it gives CTSSQVVWQYYEQYF.

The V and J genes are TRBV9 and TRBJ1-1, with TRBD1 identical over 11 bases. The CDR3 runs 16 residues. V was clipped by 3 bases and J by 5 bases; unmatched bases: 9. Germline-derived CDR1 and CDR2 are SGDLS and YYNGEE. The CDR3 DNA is TGTGCCAGCAGCGCCGGGACAGGGGGTTTTGGAACTGAAGCTTTCTTT. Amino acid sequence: CASSAGTGGFGTEAFF.

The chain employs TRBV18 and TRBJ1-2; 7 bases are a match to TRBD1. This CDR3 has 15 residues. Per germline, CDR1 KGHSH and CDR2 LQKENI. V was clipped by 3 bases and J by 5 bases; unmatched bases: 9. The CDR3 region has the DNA TGTGCCAGCTCACCGGGACAGTCCTCCCTGTATGGCTACACCTTC. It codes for CASSPGQSSLYGYTF.

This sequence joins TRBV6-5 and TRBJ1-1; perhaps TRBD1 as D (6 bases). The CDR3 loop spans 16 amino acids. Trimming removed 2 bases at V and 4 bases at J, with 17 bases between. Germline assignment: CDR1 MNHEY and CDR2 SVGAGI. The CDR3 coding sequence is TGTGCCAGCAGTTACCTTTATTTGGCGGGGGCCACTGAAGCTTTCTTT. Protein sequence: CASSYLYLAGATEAFF.

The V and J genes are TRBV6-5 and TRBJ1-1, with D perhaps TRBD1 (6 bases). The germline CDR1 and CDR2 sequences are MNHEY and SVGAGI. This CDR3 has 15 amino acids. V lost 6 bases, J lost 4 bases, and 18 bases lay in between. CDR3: CASSLSNRVGTEAFF. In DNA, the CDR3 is TGTGCCAGCAGCCTTTCTAACAGGGTCGGCACTGAAGCTTTCTTT.

Here the CDR3 reads CASSFGQFEAFF. The DNA for the CDR3 is TGTGCCAGCAGTTTTGGACAGTTTGAAGCTTTCTTT. This chain uses TRBV12-3 or TRBV12-4 with TRBJ1-1, with D possibly matching TRBD1 (6 bases). Trimming removed 3 bases at V and 7 bases at J, with 9 bases between. The CDR3 covers 12 residues.

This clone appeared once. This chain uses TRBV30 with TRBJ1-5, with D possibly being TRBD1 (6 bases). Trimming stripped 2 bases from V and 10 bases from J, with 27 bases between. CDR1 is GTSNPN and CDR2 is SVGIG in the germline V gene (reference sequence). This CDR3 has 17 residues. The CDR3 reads CAWSKPQPGHPFPPQHF. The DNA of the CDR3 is TGTGCCTGGAGTAAACCGCAACCGGGACATCCATTCCCACCCCAGCATTTT.

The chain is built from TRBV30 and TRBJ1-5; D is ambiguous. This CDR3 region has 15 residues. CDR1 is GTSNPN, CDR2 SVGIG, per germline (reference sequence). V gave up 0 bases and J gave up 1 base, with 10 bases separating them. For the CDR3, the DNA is TGTGCCTGGAGTGTTACCCTCGGGAGCAATCAGCCCCAGCATTTT. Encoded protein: CAWSVTLGSNQPQHF.